This TCR beta chain was identified in a study of cytotoxic CD8 clonotypes in ibrutinib-treated CLL (dated by TCRdb to the early 2020s). General notes on the study: In this cohort, around 15 patients were treatment-naive and approximately 10 were relapsed/refractory, while about 18 had unmutated IGHV. Every sample from remission and from progressive disease was obtained while the patients were still on ibrutinib. Longitudinal samples were available for 26 of the 86 trial participants. On average, each sample yielded approximately 250,000 productive templates and over 90,000 productive rearrangements. Response samples were obtained after a median of 12 months of treatment, with a range of about 6 to 36 months. Responses were partial in roughly 24 patients and complete in 2; after median about 63 months follow-up, some 15 stayed in remission and approximately twelve progressed. Cryopreserved peripheral blood mononuclear cells were obtained prior to treatment, at the time of response, and at either disease progression or sustained remission.

This sample's time point label indicates: 24 months on ibrutinib. For TCR beta library preparation, about 2 micrograms of genomic DNA were isolated from cryopreserved PBMCs. Longitudinal blood samples from CLL patients on ibrutinib monotherapy underwent high-throughput TCR beta sequencing. The patients took part in an open-label, single-center phase 2 trial of ibrutinib monotherapy. The CDR3, from cysteine to phenylalanine, totals 20 residues. Of the read, only the CDR3 DNA is kept; its 60 bases are in frame from base 1. The junction shows trimming of 5 bases on V and 7 bases on J, and the gene matches do not reach 29 bases of it. CDR1 and CDR2 (MNHEY, SMNVEV) derive from the germline V gene (reference sequence). With respect to this clone: Its recognized antigen is unknown. Base qualities were left out, and no much larger clone turns up one base away.

Paper-wide results and their limitations: Clonality increased at ibrutinib response, stayed stable in sustained remission, and fell back toward baseline at progression. Sustained-remission and progressing patients did not have matched sampling times, and lymph node repertoires were not examined. Public clonotypes were found to be uncommon and were observed to contract or remain stable during treatment; the increase in clonality was shown to reflect expansion of private clonotypes at ibrutinib response. Baseline clonality was found to be higher than that of age-matched healthy donors and was strongly correlated with circulating CD8+ T-cell counts.

Each clonotype received, on average, roughly 9.6x coverage in deep resolution sequencing performed on a MiSeq, where the target depth lay between 1 in 1 million and 1 in 200,000 T cells. TCR beta libraries were generated with the immunoSEQ hsTCRB Kit. As for the original processing: ImmunoSEQ Data Assistant and ImmunoSEQ Analyzer were used for data analysis, and V, D and J genes were assigned according to IMGT definitions. Clonality, which ranges from 0 to 1, was calculated by subtracting the normalized Shannon entropy of productive rearrangement frequencies from one. Only overrepresented clonotypes making up at least 0.05% of each patient's repertoire were included in the public clonotype analysis. About 13 age-matched healthy donor repertoires from immuneACCESS were used as controls for clonality. As stored in TCRdb, this immuneACCESS dataset retains in-frame rearrangements with V and J assigned. A fraction of the clones does not appear; measured against another copy, unresolved V genes explain less than half of the discrepancy, and the remainder lacks a known reason. The V and J calls and clone size were taken over from that table, and D and trimming were inferred from the DNA. The sample data list almost 250,000 clones, and roughly 74% of these were observed just once. Less than 20% of the sample comes from the top ten.

The V and J segments used are TRBV27 and TRBJ2-7; 7 junctional bases match TRBD1. This specimen was PBMCs, taken after 24 months of ibrutinib treatment. The receptor comes from a human donor with chronic lymphocytic leukemia. The CDR3 reads as follows: CASSVVRTGGRKGHVREQYF. The nucleotides are TGTGCCAGCAGTGTGGTCAGGACAGGCGGACGTAAGGGCCACGTACGAGAGCAGTACTTC.